This T cell receptor beta chain was documented in a study of cytomegalovirus exposure and HLA in healthy donors. In this sample, this clone turned up once. PCR amplification relied on 60 Vbeta primers (plus 13 Jbeta primers). Sequencing used immunoSEQ multiplex PCR; TCRdb keeps in-frame clones, though not all of them. This table holds some 98,000 clones, around 80% found once. Sequenced input: PBMCs. The clonotype comes from a man aged 40-50 years in good health and CMV-seronegative.

CDR3 nucleotide sequence: TGTGCCAGCAGCCCCCGGACAGGGATGAACACTGAAGCTTTCTTT. Amino acids: CASSPRTGMNTEAFF. This chain uses TRBV9 with TRBJ1-1, with 8 bases fitting TRBD1. Germline CDR1 SGDLS, CDR2 YYNGEE. V shed 4 bases, J shed 0 bases, and the junction held 5 bases outside the gene matches. This CDR3 has 15 residues.